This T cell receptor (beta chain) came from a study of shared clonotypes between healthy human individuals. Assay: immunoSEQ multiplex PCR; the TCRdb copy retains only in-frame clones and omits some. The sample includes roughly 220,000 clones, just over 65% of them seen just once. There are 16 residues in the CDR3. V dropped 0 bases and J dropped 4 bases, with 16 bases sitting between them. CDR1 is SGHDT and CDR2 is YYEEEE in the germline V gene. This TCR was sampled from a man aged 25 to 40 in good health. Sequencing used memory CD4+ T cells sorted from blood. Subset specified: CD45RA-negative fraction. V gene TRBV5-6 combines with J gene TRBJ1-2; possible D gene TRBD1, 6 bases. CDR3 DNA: TGTGCCAGCAGCTTGGCCGGGTTTCAGGGGTCCTATGGCTACACCTTC. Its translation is CASSLAGFQGSYGYTF. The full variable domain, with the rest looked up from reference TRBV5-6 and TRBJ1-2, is DAGVTQSPTHLIKTRGQQVTLRCSPKSGHDTVSWYQQALGQGPQFIFQYYEEEERQRGNFPDRFSGHQFPNYSSELNVNALLLGDSALYLCASSLAGFQGSYGYTFGSGTRLTVV.